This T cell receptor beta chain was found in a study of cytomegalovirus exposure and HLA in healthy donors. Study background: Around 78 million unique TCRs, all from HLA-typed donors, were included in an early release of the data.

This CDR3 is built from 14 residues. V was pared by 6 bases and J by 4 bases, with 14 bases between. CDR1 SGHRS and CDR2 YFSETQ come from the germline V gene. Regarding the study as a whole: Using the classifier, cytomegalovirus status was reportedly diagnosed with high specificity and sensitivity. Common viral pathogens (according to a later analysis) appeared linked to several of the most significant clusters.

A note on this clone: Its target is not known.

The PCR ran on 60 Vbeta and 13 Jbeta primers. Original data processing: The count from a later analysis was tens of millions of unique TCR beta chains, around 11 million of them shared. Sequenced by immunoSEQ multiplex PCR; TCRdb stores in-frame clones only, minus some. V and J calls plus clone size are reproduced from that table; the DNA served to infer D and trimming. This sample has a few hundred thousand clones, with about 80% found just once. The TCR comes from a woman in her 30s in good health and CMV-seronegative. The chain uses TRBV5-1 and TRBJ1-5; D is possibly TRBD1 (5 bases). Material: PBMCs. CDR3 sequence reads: CASTWWGKNQPQHF. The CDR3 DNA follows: TGCGCCAGCACGTGGTGGGGCAAAAATCAGCCCCAGCATTTT.